The 11 T cell receptor beta chains given below trace back to one sample, sequenced in a study of lymphopenia after photon versus proton radiotherapy. Data came from immunoSEQ multiplex PCR; TCRdb stores just in-frame clones and leaves some out. The table shows 52,000 or so clones, with 80% to 95% occurring only once. Here the sequenced sample was peripheral blood, taken from a patient treated with photon-based radiotherapy. Receptors originate from a woman aged 40 to 50 with cholangiocarcinoma.

The table lists this clone with a count of one. The gene calls are TRBV29-1 and TRBJ1-2; TRBD1 might be the D (5 bases). CDR1 is SQVTM and CDR2 is ANQGSEA in the germline V gene. The CDR3 loop spans 14 amino acids. V gave up 3 bases and J gave up 6 bases, with 17 bases separating them. The CDR3 reads CSVDGGALRDGYTF. The DNA of the CDR3 is TGCAGCGTTGACGGAGGGGCGTTGAGGGATGGCTACACCTTC. Drawing the rest from reference TRBV29-1 and TRBJ1-2, the complete variable domain is SAVISQKPSRDICQRGTSLTIQCQVDSQVTMMFWYRQQPGQSLTLIATANQGSEATYESGFVIDKFPISRPNLTFSTLTVSNMSPEDSSIYLCSVDGGALRDGYTFGSGTRLTVV.

The chain carries TRBV7-2 and TRBJ2-5; possibly TRBD1 or TRBD2 for D (5 bases each). V was clipped by 1 base and J by 5 bases, with 14 bases between them. Germline values: CDR1 SGHTA, CDR2 FQGNSA. There are 15 residues in the CDR3. The CDR3 DNA reads TGTGCCAGCAGCTTAGACCCGGGGCCAGGGGAGACCCAGTACTTC. It codes for CASSLDPGPGETQYF.

This clone showed up just once. The rearrangement uses TRBV4-1 and TRBJ1-5, with 8 nucleotides matching TRBD1. After removal of 0 bases from V and 4 bases from J, the junction contained 11 bases not matched to a gene. This CDR3 comprises 18 residues. Germline V gives CDR1 MGHRA, CDR2 YSYEKL. This chain's CDR3 is CASSQDGPDRGRNQPQHF. Written as DNA, the CDR3 is TGCGCCAGCAGCCAAGACGGGCCCGACAGGGGTAGAAATCAGCCCCAGCATTTT.

This clone was seen just once. The V call is TRBV14, the J call TRBJ2-2, with D perhaps matching TRBD2 (6 bases). The CDR3 runs 14 residues. Trimming cost V 7 bases and J 5 bases, with 14 bases left between them. Germline lookup yields CDR1 SGHDN and CDR2 FVKESK. CDR3 bases: TGTGCCAGCAAAAATAGCGGAGGGACCGGGGAGCTGTTTTTT. This encodes CASKNSGGTGELFF.

The rearrangement links TRBV5-1 to TRBJ2-2; D is possibly TRBD1 (6 bases). The ends were cut back, 2 bases at V and 8 bases at J, with 13 bases in the middle. Per germline, CDR1 SGHRS and CDR2 YFSETQ. CDR3 length: 14 residues. CDR3 amino acids: CASSFGQPPGELFF. The DNA for the CDR3 is TGCGCCAGCAGCTTCGGACAGCCCCCTGGGGAGCTGTTTTTT.

This CDR3 is CASRLGPAGPSTDTQYF. Written as DNA, the CDR3 is TGTGCCAGCAGACTGGGTCCGGCGGGCCCTAGCACAGATACGCAGTATTTT. The chain links TRBV21-1 to TRBJ2-3; the D call in the table, TRBD2, was not verified against the DNA. TRBV21-1 is flagged as a pseudogene. This CDR3 region has 17 residues.

This clone turned up a few times. At the DNA level, this CDR3 is encoded by other sequences in the same sample as well. The rearrangement uses TRBV7-9 and TRBJ2-7; 7 bases fit TRBD1. The trim removed 5 bases at V and 4 bases at J, leaving 11 bases unmatched. The CDR3 spans 15 residues. Germline lookup yields CDR1 SEHNR and CDR2 FQNEAQ (reference sequence). CDR3 in amino acids: CASSVGQGVSYEQYF. For the CDR3, the DNA is TGTGCCAGCAGCGTGGGGCAGGGGGTTTCGTACGAGCAGTACTTC.

The rearrangement links TRBV5-1 to TRBJ2-7; perhaps TRBD2 as D (6 bases). The ends were cut back, 0 bases at V and 5 bases at J, with 12 bases in the middle. The germline CDR1 and CDR2 sequences are SGHRS and YFSETQ. The CDR3 is 14 amino acids. Here the CDR3 DNA reads TGCGCCAGCAGCTTGGCGGCGGGAATCCACGAGCAGTACTTC. This sequence encodes CASSLAAGIHEQYF. Variable domain in full (rest from reference TRBV5-1 and TRBJ2-7): KAGVTQTPRYLIKTRGQQVTLSCSPISGHRSVSWYQQTPGQGLQFLFEYFSETQRNKGNFPGRFSGRQFSNSRSEMNVSTLELGDSALYLCASSLAAGIHEQYFGPGTRLTVT.

CDR3 in DNA: TGTGCCATCAGTGAGAACGGGTACAATGAGCAGTTCTTC. This encodes CAISENGYNEQFF. The chain uses TRBV10-3 and TRBJ2-1; D not certain. V was pared by 2 bases and J by 4 bases, with 6 bases between. The length of the CDR3 is 13 residues. CDR1 and CDR2 (germline): ENHRY, SYGVKD.

V usage is TRBV21-1 and J usage is TRBJ2-7; the table assigns TRBD1, which was not confirmed against the DNA. TRBV21-1 is labeled a pseudogene. The CDR3 covers 14 residues. CDR3 sequence: CASISPGQGYEQYF. The CDR3 coding sequence is TGTGCCAGCATCTCCCCGGGACAGGGCTACGAGCAGTACTTC.

V and J are TRBV5-1 and TRBJ1-1; D unresolved. V lost 0 bases to trimming and J lost 8 bases, with 11 bases between them. CDR1 and CDR2 from the germline V gene are SGHRS and YFSETQ. The length of the CDR3 is 13 residues. CDR3 nucleotide sequence: TGCGCCAGCAGCTTGGATTACGGACGGGAAGCTTTCTTT. It is translated as CASSLDYGREAFF.